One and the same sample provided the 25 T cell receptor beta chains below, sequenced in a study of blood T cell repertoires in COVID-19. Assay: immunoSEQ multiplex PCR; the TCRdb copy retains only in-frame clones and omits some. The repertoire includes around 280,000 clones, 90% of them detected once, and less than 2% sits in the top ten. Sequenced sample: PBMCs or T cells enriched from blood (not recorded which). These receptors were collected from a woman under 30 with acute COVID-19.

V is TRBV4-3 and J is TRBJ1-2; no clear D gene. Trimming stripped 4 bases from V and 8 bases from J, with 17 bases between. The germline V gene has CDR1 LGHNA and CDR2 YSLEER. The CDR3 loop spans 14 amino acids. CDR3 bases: TGCGCCAGCAGCCCCCAAGAGGGTTCTCGGGGCTACACCTTC. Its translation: CASSPQEGSRGYTF.

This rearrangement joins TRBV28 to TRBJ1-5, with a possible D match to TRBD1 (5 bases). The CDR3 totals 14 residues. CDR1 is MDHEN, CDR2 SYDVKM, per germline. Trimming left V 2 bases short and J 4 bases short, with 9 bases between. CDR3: CASSLNYRNQPQHF. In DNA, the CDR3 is TGTGCCAGCAGTTTAAACTACAGGAATCAGCCCCAGCATTTT.

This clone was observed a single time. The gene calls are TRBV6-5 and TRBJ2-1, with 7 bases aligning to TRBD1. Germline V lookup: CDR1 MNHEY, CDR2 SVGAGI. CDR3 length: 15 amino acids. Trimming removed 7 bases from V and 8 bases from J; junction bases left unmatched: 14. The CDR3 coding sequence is TGTGCCAGCACCCTGGACAGGTCCTCTCAGCATGAGCAGTTCTTC. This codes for CASTLDRSSQHEQFF.

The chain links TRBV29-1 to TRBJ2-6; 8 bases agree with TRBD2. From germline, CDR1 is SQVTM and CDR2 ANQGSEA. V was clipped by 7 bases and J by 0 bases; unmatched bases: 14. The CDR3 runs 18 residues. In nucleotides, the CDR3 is TGCAGCGGGGGATACCTGCGGGAGGCCCCCTCTGGGGCCAACGTCCTGACTTTC. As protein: CSGGYLREAPSGANVLTF.

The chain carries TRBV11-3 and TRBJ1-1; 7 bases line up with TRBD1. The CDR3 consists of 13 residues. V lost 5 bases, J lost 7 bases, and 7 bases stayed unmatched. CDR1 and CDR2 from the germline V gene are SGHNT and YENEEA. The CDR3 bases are TGTGCCAGCAGCCCCGGGACAGCTAATGAAGCTTTCTTT. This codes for CASSPGTANEAFF.

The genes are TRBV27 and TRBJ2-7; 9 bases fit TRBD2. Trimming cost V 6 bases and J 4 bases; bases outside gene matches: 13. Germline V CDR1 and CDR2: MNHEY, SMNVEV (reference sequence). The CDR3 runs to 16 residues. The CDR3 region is CASSSRLAGLPYEQYF. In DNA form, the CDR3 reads TGTGCCAGCAGCTCCCGCCTAGCGGGACTTCCTTACGAGCAGTACTTC.

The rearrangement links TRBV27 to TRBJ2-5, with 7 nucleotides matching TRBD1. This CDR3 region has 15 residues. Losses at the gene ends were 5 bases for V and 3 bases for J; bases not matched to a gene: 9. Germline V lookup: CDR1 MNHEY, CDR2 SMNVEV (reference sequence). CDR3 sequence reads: CASSTLGTAKETQYF. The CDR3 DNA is TGTGCCAGCAGTACGCTAGGGACAGCAAAAGAGACCCAGTACTTC.

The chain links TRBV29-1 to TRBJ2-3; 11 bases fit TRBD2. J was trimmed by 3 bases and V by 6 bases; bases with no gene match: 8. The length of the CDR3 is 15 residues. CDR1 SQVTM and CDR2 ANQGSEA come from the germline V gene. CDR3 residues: CSVRLLAGGTDTQYF. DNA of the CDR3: TGCAGCGTCAGGCTCCTAGCGGGAGGTACAGATACGCAGTATTTT.

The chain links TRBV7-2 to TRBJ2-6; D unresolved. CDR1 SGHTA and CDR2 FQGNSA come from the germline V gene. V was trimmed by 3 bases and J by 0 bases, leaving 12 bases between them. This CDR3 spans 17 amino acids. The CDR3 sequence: CASSFSVRSSGANVLTF. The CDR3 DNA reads TGTGCCAGCAGCTTTTCGGTCCGTAGCTCTGGGGCCAACGTCCTGACTTTC.

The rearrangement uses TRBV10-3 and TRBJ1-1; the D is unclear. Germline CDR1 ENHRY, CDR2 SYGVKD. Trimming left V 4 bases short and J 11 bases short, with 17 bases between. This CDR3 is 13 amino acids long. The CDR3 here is CAISGAKGHGAFF. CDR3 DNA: TGTGCCATCAGTGGAGCTAAAGGCCACGGGGCTTTCTTT.

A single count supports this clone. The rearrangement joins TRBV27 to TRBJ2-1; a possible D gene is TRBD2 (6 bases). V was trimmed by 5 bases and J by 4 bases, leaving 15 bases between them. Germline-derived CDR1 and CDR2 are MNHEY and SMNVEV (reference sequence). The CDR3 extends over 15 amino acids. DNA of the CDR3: TGTGCCAGCAGTCCTGGAGGGATCTCTTACAATGAGCAGTTCTTC. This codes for CASSPGGISYNEQFF.

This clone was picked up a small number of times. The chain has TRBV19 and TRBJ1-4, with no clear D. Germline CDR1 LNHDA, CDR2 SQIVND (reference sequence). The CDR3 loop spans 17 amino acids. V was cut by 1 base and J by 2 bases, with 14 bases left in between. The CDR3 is CASSIGAGRRTNEKLFF. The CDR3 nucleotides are TGTGCCAGTAGTATAGGGGCAGGCCGACGGACTAATGAAAAACTGTTTTTT.

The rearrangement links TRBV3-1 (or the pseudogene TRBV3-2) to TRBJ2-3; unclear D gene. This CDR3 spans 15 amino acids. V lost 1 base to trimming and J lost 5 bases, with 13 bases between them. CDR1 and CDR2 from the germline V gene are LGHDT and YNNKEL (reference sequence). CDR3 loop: CASSQVSGARDTQYF. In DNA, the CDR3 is TGTGCCAGCAGCCAAGTGTCAGGTGCGAGAGATACGCAGTATTTT.

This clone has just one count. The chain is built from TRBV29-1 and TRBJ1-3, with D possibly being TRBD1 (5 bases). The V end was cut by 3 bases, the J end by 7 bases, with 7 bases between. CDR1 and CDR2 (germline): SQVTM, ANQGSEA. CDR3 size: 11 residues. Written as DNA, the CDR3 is TGCAGCGTTGAGCAGGGCAACACCATATATTTT. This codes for CSVEQGNTIYF.

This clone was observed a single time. The CDR3 DNA reads TGTGCCAGCAGTTTAGGACATCCCAATGAGCAGTTCTTC. As protein: CASSLGHPNEQFF. The rearrangement links TRBV12-3 or TRBV12-4 to TRBJ2-1; D is undetermined. V was pared by 1 base and J by 6 bases, with 7 bases between. The CDR3 is 13 amino acids.

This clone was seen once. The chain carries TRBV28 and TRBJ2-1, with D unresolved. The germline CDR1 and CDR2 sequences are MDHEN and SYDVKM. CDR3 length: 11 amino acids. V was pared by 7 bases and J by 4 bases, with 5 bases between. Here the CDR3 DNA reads TGTGCCAGCACCACATACAATGAGCAGTTCTTC. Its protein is CASTTYNEQFF.

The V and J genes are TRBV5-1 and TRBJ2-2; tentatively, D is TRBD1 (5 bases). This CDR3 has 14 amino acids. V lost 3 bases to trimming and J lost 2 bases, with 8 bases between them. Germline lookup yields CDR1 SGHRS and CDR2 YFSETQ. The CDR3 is CASSYDSNTGELFF. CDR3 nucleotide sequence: TGCGCCAGCAGCTACGACAGTAACACCGGGGAGCTGTTTTTT.

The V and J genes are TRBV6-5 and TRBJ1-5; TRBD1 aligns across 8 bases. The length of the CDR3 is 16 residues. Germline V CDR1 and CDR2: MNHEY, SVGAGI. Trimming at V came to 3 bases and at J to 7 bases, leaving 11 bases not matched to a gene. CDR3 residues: CASSYLDRESQQPQHF. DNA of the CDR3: TGTGCCAGCAGTTATCTGGACAGGGAGTCTCAACAGCCCCAGCATTTT.

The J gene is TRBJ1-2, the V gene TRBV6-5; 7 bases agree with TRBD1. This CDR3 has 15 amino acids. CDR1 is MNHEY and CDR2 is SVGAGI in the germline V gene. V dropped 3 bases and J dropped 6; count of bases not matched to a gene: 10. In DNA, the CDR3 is TGTGCCAGCAGTTATTACAGGGGAGGCTTTGATGGCTACACCTTC. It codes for CASSYYRGGFDGYTF.

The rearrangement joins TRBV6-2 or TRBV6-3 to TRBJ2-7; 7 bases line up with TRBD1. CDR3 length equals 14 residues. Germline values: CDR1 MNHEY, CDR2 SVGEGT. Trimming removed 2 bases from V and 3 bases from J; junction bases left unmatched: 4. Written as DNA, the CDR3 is TGTGCCAGCAGTTACGGGACAGACATCTACGAGCAGTACTTC. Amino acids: CASSYGTDIYEQYF.

The CDR3 loop reads CASSSSGSRRNEQFF. The CDR3 region has the DNA TGTGCCAGTAGTAGTAGCGGGAGTCGTAGGAATGAGCAGTTCTTC. This sequence joins TRBV19 and TRBJ2-1; the match to TRBD2 covers 9 bases. With 4 bases clipped from V and 7 bases from J, the junction kept 8 bases outside the gene matches. Germline V gives CDR1 LNHDA, CDR2 SQIVND (reference sequence). The CDR3 runs 15 residues. Full variable domain (missing parts from reference TRBV19 and TRBJ2-1): DGGITQSPKYLFRKEGQNVTLSCEQNLNHDAMYWYRQDPGQGLRLIYYSQIVNDFQKGDIAEGYSVSREKKESFPLTVTSAQKNPTAFYLCASSSSGSRRNEQFFGPGTRLTVL.

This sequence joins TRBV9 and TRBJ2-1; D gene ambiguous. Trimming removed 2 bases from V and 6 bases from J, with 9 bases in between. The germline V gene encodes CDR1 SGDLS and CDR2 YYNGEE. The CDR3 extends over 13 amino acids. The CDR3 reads CASSVDSFNEQFF. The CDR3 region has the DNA TGTGCCAGCAGCGTCGACTCTTTCAATGAGCAGTTCTTC. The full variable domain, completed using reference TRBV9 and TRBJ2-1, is DSGVTQTPKHLITATGQRVTLRCSPRSGDLSVYWYQQSLDQGLQFLIQYYNGEERAKGNILERFSAQQFPDLHSELNLSSLELGDSALYFCASSVDSFNEQFFGPGTRLTVL.

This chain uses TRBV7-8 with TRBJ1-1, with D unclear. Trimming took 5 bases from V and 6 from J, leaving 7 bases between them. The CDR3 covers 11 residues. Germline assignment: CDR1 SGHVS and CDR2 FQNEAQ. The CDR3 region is CASSPRAEAFF. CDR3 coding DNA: TGTGCCAGCAGCCCGAGGGCTGAAGCTTTCTTT.

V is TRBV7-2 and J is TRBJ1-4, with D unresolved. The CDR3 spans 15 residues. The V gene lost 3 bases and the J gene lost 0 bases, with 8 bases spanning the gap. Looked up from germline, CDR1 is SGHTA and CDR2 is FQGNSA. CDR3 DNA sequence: TGTGCCAGCAGCTTCCGACTAACAACTAATGAAAAACTGTTTTTT. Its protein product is CASSFRLTTNEKLFF.

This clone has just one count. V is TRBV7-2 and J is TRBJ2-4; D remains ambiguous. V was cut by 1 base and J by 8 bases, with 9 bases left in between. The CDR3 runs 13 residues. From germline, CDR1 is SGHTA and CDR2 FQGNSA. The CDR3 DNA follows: TGTGCCAGCAGCTTAGATGGGCAGGACATTCAGTACTTC. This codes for CASSLDGQDIQYF.